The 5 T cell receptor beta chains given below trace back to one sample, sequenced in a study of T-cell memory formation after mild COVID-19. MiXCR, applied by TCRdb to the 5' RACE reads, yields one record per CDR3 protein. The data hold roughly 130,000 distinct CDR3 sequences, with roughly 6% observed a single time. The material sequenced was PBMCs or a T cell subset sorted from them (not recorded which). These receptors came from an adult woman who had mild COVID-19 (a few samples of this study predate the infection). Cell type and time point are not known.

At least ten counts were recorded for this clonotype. CDR3 residues: CASSLGVGNTEAFF. In DNA form, the CDR3 reads TGCGCCAGCAGCTTGGGCGTGGGCAACACTGAAGCTTTCTTT. V usage is TRBV5-1 and J usage is TRBJ1-1; D gene uncertain. CDR3 length: 14 amino acids. Between the trimmed V and J ends, which lost 0 bases and 2 bases, there was a span of 8 bases. CDR1 and CDR2 (germline): SGHRS, YFSETQ.

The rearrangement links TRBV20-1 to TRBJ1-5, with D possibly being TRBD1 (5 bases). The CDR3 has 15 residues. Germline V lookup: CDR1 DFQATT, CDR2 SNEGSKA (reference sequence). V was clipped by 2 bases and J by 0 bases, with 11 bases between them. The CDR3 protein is CSARQGGYSNQPQHF. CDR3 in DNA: TGCAGTGCTAGACAGGGAGGGTATAGCAATCAGCCCCAGCATTTT.

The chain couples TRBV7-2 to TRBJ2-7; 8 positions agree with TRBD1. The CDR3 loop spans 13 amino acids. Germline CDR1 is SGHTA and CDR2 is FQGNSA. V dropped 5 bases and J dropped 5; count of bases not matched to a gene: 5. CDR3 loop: CASSGQGGDEQYF. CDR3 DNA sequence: TGTGCCAGCAGCGGACAGGGCGGCGACGAGCAGTACTTC.

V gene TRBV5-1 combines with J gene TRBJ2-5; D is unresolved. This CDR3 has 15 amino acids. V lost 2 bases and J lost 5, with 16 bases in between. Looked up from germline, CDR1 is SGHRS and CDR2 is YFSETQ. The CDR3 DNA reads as TGCGCCAGCAGCTTCGGTGACGGAGTGGGGGAGACCCAGTACTTC. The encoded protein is CASSFGDGVGETQYF.

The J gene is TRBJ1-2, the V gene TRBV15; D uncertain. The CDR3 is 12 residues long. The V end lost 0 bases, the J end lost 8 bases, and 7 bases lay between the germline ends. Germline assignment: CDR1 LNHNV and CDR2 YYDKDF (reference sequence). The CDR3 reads CATSRDLVGYTF. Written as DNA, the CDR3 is TGTGCCACCAGCAGAGATCTTGTAGGCTACACCTTC. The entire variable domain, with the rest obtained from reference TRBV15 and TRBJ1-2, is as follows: DAMVIQNPRYQVTQFGKPVTLSCSQTLNHNVMYWYQQKSSQAPKLLFHYYDKDFNNEADTPDNFQSRRPNTSFCFLDIRSPGLGDTAMYLCATSRDLVGYTFGSGTRLTVV.